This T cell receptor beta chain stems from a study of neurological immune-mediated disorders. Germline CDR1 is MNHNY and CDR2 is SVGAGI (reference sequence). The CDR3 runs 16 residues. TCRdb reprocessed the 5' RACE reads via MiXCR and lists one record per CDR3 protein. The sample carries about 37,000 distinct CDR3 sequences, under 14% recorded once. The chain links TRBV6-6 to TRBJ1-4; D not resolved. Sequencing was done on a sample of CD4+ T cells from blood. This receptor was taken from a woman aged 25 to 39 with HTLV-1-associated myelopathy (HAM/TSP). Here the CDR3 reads CVSLSLVGSGREKLFF. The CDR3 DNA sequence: TGTGTCAGTTTAAGTCTTGTCGGTTCAGGTCGAGAAAAACTGTTTTTT.